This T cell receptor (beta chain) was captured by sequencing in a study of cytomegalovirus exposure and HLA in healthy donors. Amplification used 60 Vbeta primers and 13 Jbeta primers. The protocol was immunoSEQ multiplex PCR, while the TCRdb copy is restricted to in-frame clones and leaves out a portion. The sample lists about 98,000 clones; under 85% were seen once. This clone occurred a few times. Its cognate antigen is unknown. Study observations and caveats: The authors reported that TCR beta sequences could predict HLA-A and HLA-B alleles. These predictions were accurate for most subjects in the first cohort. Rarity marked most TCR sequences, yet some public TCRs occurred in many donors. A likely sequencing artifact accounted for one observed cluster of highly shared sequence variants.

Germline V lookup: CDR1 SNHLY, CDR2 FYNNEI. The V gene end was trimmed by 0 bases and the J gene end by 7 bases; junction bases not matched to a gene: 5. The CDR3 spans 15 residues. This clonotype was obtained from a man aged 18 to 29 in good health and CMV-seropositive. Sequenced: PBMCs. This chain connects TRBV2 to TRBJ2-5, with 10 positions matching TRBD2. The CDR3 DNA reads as TGTGCCAGCAGTGAAGCGGTAGCGGGGGGCGGGACCCAGTACTTC. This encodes CASSEAVAGGGTQYF.